This T cell receptor (beta chain) was sequenced in a study of vaccination and CD4 T cells after COVID-19. Study outcomes and limitations: The researchers studied relatively few convalescent patients and omitted early post-infection timepoints.

The CDR3 length is 14 residues. From germline, CDR1 is SGHNT and CDR2 YENEEA. V was trimmed by 4 bases and J by 1 base, leaving 11 bases between them. Researchers used the Oncomine TCR Beta short-read assay to sequence DNA from cultured CD4+ T cells. Extraction of genomic DNA was performed on cultured CD4+ T cells. TCRdb passed the PCR reads through MiXCR, listing each CDR3 protein once. The sample lists around 19,000 distinct CDR3 sequences; around 39% were seen once. The treatment here: approximately 9-day PBMC culture with coronavirus spike peptide pools or control peptides (ViraFEST assay). The medium had half its volume replaced with fresh IL-2 medium on days 3 and 7. For this clonotype: Its antigen is not identified.

The sample in question was CD4+ T cells from blood, cultured in vitro, obtained before SARS-CoV-2 vaccination. This TCR was sampled from a human donor who received a COVID-19 vaccine. V is TRBV11-3 and J is TRBJ2-7; D possibly corresponds to TRBD1 (6 bases). CDR3 residues: CASSSTRGSYEQYF. CDR3 DNA: TGTGCCAGCAGCTCCACCAGGGGATCCTACGAGCAGTACTTC.